The 5 T cell receptor beta chains presented below share a single source sample, sequenced in a study of cytomegalovirus exposure and HLA in healthy donors. Clones were read by immunoSEQ multiplex PCR, and TCRdb kept only the in-frame ones, dropping some. Seen here are 55,000 to 70,000 clones, around 90% observed once, and the top ten hold 2.2%. The sample taken for sequencing was PBMCs. The receptors originated from a young woman in good health and CMV-seronegative.

The chain combines TRBV6-6 with TRBJ1-1; 8 bases are a match to TRBD1. The CDR3 is made up of 12 amino acids. The junction had 3 bases not matched to a gene; V was cut back by 6 bases and J by 6 bases. Germline CDR1 and CDR2: MNHNY and SVGAGI (reference sequence). In DNA form, the CDR3 reads TGTGCCAGCAGAGTACAGGGGGCTGAAGCTTTCTTT. Encoded protein: CASRVQGAEAFF.

V is TRBV10-3 and J is TRBJ1-1; D is ambiguous. V gave up 7 bases and J gave up 0 bases, with 9 bases separating them. Germline CDR1 reads ENHRY; CDR2 reads SYGVKD. The CDR3 sequence is 13 residues long. CDR3 in amino acids: CAITERVNTEAFF. The DNA for the CDR3 is TGTGCCATCACGGAGAGAGTGAACACTGAAGCTTTCTTT.

This clone was found a few times. V gene TRBV7-9 combines with J gene TRBJ2-1, with 9 bases matching TRBD1. The CDR3 length is 15 residues. The V segment lost 5 bases and the J segment 5 bases; nucleotides outside the gene matches: 7. Germline loops: CDR1 SEHNR, CDR2 FQNEAQ (reference sequence). In DNA form, the CDR3 reads TGTGCCAGCAGCACGCTGGGGACAGGGAACAATGAGCAGTTCTTC. Its protein is CASSTLGTGNNEQFF.

V and J are TRBV6-4 and TRBJ1-2, with D perhaps matching TRBD1 (6 bases). V gave up 9 bases and J gave up 0 bases, with 11 bases separating them. Germline V gene lookup returns CDR1 MRHNA and CDR2 SNTAGT. The CDR3 is 13 residues long. The CDR3 nucleotides are TGTGCCAGGGGAGGGGGTTCTAACTATGGCTACACCTTC. Translation gives CARGGGSNYGYTF.

The chain combines TRBV4-2 with TRBJ1-2, with TRBD1 matching 7 bases. Germline assignment: CDR1 LGHNA and CDR2 YNFKEQ. The CDR3 covers 15 residues. J lost 5 bases, V lost 2 bases, and 8 bases had no gene match. CDR3 amino acids: CASSQPQGSDYGYTF. In nucleotides, the CDR3 is TGTGCCAGCAGCCAACCACAGGGGTCGGATTATGGCTACACCTTC.